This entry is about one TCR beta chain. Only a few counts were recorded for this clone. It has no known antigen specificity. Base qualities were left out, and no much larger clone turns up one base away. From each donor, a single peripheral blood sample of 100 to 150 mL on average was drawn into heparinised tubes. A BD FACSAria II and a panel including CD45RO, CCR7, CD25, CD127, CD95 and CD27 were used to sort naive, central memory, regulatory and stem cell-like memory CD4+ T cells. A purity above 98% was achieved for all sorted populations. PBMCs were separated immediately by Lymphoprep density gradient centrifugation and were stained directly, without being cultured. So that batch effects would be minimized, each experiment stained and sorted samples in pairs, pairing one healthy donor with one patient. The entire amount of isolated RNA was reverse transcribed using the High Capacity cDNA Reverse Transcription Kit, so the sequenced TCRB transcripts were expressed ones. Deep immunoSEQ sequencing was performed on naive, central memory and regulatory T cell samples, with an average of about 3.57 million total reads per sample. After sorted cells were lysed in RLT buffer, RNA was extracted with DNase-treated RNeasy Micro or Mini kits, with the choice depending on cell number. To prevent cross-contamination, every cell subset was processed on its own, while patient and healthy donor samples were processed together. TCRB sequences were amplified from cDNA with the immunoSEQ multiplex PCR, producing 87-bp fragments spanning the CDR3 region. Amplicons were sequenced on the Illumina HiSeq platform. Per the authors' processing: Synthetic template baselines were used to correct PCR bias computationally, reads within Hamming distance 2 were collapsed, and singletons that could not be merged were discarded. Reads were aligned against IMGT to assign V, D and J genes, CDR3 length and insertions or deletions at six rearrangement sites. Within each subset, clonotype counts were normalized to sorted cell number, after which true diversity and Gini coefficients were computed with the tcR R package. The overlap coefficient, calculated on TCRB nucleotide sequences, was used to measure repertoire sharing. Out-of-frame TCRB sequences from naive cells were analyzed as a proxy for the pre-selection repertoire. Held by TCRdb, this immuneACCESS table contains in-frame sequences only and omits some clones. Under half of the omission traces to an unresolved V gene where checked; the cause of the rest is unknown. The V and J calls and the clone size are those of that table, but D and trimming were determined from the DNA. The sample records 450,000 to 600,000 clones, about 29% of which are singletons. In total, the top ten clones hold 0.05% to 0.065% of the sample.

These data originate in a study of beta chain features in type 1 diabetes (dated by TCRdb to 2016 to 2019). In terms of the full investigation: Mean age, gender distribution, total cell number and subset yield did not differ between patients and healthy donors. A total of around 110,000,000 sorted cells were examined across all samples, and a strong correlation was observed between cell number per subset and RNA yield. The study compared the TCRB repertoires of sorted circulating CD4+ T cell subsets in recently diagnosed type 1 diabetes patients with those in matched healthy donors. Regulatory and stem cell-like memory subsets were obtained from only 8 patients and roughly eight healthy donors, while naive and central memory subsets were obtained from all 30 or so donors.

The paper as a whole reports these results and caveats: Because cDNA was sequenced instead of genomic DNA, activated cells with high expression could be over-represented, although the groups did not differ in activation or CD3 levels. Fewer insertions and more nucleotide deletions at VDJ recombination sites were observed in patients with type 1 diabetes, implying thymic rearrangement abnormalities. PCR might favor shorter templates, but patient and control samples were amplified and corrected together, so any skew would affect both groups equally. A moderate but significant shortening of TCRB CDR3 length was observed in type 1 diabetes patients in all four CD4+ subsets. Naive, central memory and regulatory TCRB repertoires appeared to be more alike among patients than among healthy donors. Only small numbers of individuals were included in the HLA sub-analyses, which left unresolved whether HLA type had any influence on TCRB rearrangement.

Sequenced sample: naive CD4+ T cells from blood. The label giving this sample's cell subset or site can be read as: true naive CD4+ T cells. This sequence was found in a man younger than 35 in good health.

The DNA sequence is as follows: TGTGCCAGCAGCTCCAAAACTAGCGGGACGACTGAGCAGTTCTTC. Its protein is CASSSKTSGTTEQFF. The rearrangement joined TRBV7-9 to TRBJ2-1, with 10 bases aligning to TRBD2. V loses 4 bases at its end and J loses 9 bases; junction bases beyond the gene matches: 9. The CDR3, from cysteine to phenylalanine, totals 15 residues. Only the CDR3 DNA is retained, 45 bases long and in frame from the first base. Via the germline V gene (reference sequence), CDR1 is SEHNR and CDR2 FQNEAQ.